This T cell receptor beta chain comes out of a study of monozygotic twins with inflammatory bowel disease. Each UMI, carrying a 6-nucleotide sample barcode, came from template switching. TCRdb reworked the 5' RACE reads into one entry per CDR3 protein, no DNA. Here the sample table reports under 200,000 distinct CDR3 sequences. The CDR3 covers 15 residues. The germline gives CDR1 SGHKS, CDR2 YYEKEE (reference sequence). V gene TRBV5-5 combines with J gene TRBJ1-4; absent DNA, TCRdb's TRBD1 call cannot be checked. This clonotype originated in a human donor with ulcerative colitis or Crohn's disease, or a healthy co-twin of an affected twin (not recorded which). The sample comprised blood. The CDR3 reads CASSATGTGGEKLFF.